This entry features one T cell receptor beta chain sequence. Its recognized antigen is unknown. Base qualities are not provided; no much larger clone lies one nucleotide away. This sample was included in a study of blood T cell repertoires in COVID-19 (dated by TCRdb to between 2020 and 2021). Looking at the study overall: Collaborator samples came from the United States, Italy and Spain and covered acute and convalescent phases of COVID-19. HLA class I and class II types, where available, came from metadata supplied by the sample provider rather than from assay-based typing. The sample metadata nearly always contained a de-identified subject ID, COVID-19 status, age in years and sex. Deeply sampled blood TCRbeta repertoires from subjects exposed to, actively infected with, or recovered from COVID-19 were included in the dataset. A freely available public database, intended as a resource for researchers studying the immune response to SARS-CoV-2, is where the repertoires were released. The material from the prospective study consisted of cDNA or gDNA derived from T cells, B-cell-depleted T cells, or PBMCs. The samples were drawn from two sources: the first 160 participants of the ongoing ImmuneRACE study, and 950 to 1,500 subjects contributed by 6 global collaborators. Broader findings and caveats from the paper: The quantity of clinical and demographic metadata differed by source and by participant and was supplied without curation.

TCRbeta CDR3 regions were amplified from genomic DNA by means of the immunoSEQ Assay, a bias-controlled multiplex PCR. Per the source publication's procedure: Nucleated cell counts per sample were estimated from amplification of reference gene primers within the assay. To quantify the absolute abundance of each unique TCRbeta CDR3 rearrangement, sequence reads were collapsed and filtered. For each sample, productive Simpson clonality was calculated as the square root of Simpson's diversity index over productive rearrangements. TCRdb carries this immuneACCESS record with in-frame sequences only. Its versions omit some clonotypes, under half of them owing to an unresolved V gene in the studies checked, with the rest unexplained. V and J calls and clone size are copied from that table; D and trimming were computed from the DNA. The sample table lists about 71,000 clones, 75% to 90% of them with a count of one. The biggest ten clones account for under 6% of the sample.

The collaborating institutions used their own protocols to collect whole blood in K2EDTA tubes. Collaborator samples were shipped for TCRbeta analysis as frozen whole blood, isolated PBMCs, or DNA extracted from either sample type. From cysteine to phenylalanine, the CDR3 is 19 amino acids long. The only DNA kept is the CDR3, 57 bases in frame from the first base. The germline V end is reduced by 1 base and the J end by 7 bases; junction bases left unmatched: 15. The TCR sequence derives from a man older than 75 with acute or convalescent COVID-19. The chain uses TRBV23-1 and TRBJ2-2, with 10 bases in between that match TRBD2. TRBV23-1 is identified as an open reading frame with a role that is uncertain. Source material: peripheral blood. DNA sequence: TGCGCCAGCAGTCAATGGTGTTGGCTTAAGCGGGGGGGCATCGGGGAGCTGTTTTTT. This yields the protein CASSQWCWLKRGGIGELFF.